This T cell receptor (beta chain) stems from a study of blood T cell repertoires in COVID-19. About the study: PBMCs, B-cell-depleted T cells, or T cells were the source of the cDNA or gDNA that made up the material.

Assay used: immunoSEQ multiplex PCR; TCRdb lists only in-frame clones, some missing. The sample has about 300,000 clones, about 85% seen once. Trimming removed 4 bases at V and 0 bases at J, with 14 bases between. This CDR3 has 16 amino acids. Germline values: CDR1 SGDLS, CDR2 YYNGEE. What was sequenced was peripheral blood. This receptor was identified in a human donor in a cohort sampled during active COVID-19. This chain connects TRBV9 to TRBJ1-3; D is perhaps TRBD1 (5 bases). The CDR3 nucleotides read TGTGCCAGCAGCCTTCGACAGTCCCTCTCTGGAAACACCATATATTTT. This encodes CASSLRQSLSGNTIYF.